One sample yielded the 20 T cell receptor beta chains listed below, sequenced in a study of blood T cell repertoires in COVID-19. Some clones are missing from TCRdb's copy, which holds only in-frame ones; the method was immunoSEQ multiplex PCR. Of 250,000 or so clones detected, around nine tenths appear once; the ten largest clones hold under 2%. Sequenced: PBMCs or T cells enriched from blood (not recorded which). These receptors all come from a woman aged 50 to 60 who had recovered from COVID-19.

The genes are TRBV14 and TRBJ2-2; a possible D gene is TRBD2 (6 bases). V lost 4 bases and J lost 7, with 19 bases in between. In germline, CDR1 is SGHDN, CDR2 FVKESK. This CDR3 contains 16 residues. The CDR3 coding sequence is TGTGCCAGCAGCCGGACCCTGTCGGGAGAGGGCGGGGAGCTGTTTTTT. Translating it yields CASSRTLSGEGGELFF.

CDR3 nucleotides: TGTGCCAGCAGCCCGCTAGCGGGTTCCCCAGATCCCCTGTTCTTC. Encoded protein: CASSPLAGSPDPLFF. The chain has TRBV7-3 and TRBJ2-1; 8 bases line up with TRBD2. V shed 5 bases, J shed 15 bases, and the junction held 18 bases outside the gene matches. Germline V gives CDR1 SGHTA, CDR2 FQGTGA. The CDR3 loop spans 15 amino acids.

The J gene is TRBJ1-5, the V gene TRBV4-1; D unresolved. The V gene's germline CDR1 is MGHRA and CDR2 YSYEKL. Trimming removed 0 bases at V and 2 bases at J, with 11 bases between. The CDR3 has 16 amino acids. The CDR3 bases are TGCGCCAGCAGCCAAGATACGGGGTGGGGCAATCAGCCCCAGCATTTT. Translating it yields CASSQDTGWGNQPQHF.

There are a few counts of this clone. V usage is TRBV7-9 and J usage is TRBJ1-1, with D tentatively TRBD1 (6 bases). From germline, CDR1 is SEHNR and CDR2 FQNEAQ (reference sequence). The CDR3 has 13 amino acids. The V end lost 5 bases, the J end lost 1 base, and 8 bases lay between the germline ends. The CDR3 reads CASSGRGNTEAFF. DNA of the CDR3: TGTGCCAGCAGCGGCAGGGGGAACACTGAAGCTTTCTTT.

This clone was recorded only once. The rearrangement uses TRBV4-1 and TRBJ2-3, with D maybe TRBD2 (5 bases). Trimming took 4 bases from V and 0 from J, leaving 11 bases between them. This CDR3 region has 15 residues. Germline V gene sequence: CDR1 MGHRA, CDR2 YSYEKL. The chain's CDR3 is CASSPRGSSTDTQYF. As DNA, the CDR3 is TGCGCCAGCAGCCCCCGGGGATCCAGCACAGATACGCAGTATTTT.

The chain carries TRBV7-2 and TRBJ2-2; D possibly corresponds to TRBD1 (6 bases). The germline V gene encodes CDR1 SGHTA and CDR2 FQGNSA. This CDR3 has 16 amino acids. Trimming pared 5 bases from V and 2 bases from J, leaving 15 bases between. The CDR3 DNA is TGTGCCAGCAGCCCCGGGACACGGGTTAACACCGGGGAGCTGTTTTTT. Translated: CASSPGTRVNTGELFF.

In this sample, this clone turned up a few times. For the CDR3, the DNA is TGTGCCAGCAGTGCGGCTGGAAACACCATATATTTT. As protein: CASSAAGNTIYF. The chain combines TRBV2 with TRBJ1-3; D call uncertain. V was pared by 4 bases and J by 2 bases, with 3 bases between. The CDR3 runs 12 residues. In germline, CDR1 is SNHLY, CDR2 FYNNEI.

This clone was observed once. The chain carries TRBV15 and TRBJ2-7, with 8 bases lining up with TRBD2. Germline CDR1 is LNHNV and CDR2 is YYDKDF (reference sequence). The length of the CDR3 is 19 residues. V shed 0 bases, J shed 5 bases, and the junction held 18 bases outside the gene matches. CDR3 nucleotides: TGTGCCACCAGCAGAGATTCCAGGGCTTCAGCGGGAGTAATCAACGAGCAGTACTTC. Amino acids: CATSRDSRASAGVINEQYF. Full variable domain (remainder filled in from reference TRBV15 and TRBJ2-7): DAMVIQNPRYQVTQFGKPVTLSCSQTLNHNVMYWYQQKSSQAPKLLFHYYDKDFNNEADTPDNFQSRRPNTSFCFLDIRSPGLGDTAMYLCATSRDSRASAGVINEQYFGPGTRLTVT.

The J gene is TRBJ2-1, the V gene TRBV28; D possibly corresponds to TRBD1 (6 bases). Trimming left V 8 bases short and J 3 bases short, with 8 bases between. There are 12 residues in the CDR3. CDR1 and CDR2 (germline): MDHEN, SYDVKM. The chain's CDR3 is CASQGIYNEQFF. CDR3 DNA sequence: TGTGCCAGCCAGGGGATCTACAATGAGCAGTTCTTC.

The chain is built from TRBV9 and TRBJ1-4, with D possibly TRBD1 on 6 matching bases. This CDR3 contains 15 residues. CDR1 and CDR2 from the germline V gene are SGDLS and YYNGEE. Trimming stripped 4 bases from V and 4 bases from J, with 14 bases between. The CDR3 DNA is TGTGCCAGCAGCTTCCGGGGACAATATAATGAAAAACTGTTTTTT. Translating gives CASSFRGQYNEKLFF.

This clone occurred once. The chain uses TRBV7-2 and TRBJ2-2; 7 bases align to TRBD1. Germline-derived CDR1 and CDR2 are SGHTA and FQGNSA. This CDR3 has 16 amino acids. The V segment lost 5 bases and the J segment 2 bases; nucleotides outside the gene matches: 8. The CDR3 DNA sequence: TGTGCCAGCAGCCGGGTACCAGGGGGAAACACCGGGGAGCTGTTTTTT. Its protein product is CASSRVPGGNTGELFF.

CDR3 DNA sequence: TGCGCCAGCAGCTTAGGGACAGGGGCCTATGAGCAGTTCTTC. Its protein is CASSLGTGAYEQFF. The J gene is TRBJ2-1, the V gene TRBV5-1, with 10 positions matching TRBD1. The CDR3 totals 14 residues. Germline V lookup: CDR1 SGHRS, CDR2 YFSETQ. The V segment lost 2 bases and the J segment 8 bases; nucleotides outside the gene matches: 4. Using reference TRBV5-1 and TRBJ2-1 for the parts outside the CDR3, the full variable domain is KAGVTQTPRYLIKTRGQQVTLSCSPISGHRSVSWYQQTPGQGLQFLFEYFSETQRNKGNFPGRFSGRQFSNSRSEMNVSTLELGDSALYLCASSLGTGAYEQFFGPGTRLTVL.

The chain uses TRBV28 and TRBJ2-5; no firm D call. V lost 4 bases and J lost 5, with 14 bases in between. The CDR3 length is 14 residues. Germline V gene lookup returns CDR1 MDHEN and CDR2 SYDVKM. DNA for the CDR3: TGTGCCAGCAGTTCCTCCCCAGCGAAGGAGACCCAGTACTTC. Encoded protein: CASSSSPAKETQYF.

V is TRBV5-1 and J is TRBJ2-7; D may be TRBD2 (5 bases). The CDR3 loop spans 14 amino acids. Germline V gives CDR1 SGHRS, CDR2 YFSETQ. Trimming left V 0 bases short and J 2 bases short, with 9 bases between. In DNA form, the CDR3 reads TGCGCCAGCAGCTTGGCGGGGATGACCTACGAGCAGTACTTC. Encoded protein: CASSLAGMTYEQYF.

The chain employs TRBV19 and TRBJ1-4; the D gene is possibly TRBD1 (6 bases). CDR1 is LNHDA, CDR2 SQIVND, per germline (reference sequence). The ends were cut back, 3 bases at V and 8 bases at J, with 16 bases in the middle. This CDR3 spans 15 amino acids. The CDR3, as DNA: TGTGCCAGTAGTATCGGGCAGGGGAGTGGAGAAAAACTGTTTTTT. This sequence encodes CASSIGQGSGEKLFF. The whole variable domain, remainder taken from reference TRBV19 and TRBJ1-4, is DGGITQSPKYLFRKEGQNVTLSCEQNLNHDAMYWYRQDPGQGLRLIYYSQIVNDFQKGDIAEGYSVSREKKESFPLTVTSAQKNPTAFYLCASSIGQGSGEKLFFGSGTQLSVL.

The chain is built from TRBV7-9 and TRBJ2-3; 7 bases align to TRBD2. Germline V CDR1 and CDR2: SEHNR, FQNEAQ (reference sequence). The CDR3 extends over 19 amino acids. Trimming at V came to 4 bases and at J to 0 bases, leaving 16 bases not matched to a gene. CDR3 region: CASSSLLAEPDHSTDTQYF. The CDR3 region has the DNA TGTGCCAGCAGCTCCCTGCTAGCGGAGCCCGATCATAGCACAGATACGCAGTATTTT.

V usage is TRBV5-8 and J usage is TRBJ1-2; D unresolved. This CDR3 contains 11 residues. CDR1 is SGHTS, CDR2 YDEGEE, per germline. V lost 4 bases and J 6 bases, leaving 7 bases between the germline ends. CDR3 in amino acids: CASSLSDGYTF. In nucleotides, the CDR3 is TGTGCCAGCAGCCTAAGTGATGGCTACACCTTC.

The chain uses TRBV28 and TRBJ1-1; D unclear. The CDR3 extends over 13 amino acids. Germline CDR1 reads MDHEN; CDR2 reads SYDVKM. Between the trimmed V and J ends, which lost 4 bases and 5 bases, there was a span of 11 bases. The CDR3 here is CASSSAGSTEAFF. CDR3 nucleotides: TGTGCCAGCAGTTCTGCCGGGTCTACTGAAGCTTTCTTT.

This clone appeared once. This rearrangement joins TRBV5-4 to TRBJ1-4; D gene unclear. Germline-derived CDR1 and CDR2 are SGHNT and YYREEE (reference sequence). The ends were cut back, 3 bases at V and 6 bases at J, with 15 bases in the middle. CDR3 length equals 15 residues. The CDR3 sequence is CASSSGLVGDEKLFF. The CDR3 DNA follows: TGTGCCAGCAGCTCAGGACTGGTCGGGGATGAAAAACTGTTTTTT.

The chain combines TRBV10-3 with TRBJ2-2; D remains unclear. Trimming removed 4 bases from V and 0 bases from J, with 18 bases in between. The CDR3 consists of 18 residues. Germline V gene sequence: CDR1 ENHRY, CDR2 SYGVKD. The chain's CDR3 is CAISVAGPNSANTGELFF. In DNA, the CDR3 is TGTGCCATCAGTGTCGCAGGTCCAAATTCCGCGAACACCGGGGAGCTGTTTTTT.